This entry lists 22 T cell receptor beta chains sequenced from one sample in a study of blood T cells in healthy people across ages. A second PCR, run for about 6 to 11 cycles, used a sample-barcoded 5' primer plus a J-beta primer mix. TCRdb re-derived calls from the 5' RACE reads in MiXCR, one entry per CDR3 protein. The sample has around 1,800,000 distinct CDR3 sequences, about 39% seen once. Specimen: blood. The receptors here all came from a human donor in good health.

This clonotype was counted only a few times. The CDR3 sequence: CSVLGLGDTQYF. CDR3 sequence (DNA): TGCAGCGTTCTCGGTCTTGGAGATACGCAGTATTTT. V gene TRBV29-1 combines with J gene TRBJ2-3; no clear D. Germline V gene data show CDR1 as SQVTM and CDR2 as ANQGSEA. Trimming left V 5 bases short and J 5 bases short, with 11 bases between. The CDR3 runs to 12 residues.

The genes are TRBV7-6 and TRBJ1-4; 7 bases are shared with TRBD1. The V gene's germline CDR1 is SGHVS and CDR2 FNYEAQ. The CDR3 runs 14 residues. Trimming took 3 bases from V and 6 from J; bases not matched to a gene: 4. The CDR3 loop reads CASSFLGGHEKLFF. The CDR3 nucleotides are TGTGCCAGCAGCTTTTTAGGGGGCCATGAAAAACTGTTTTTT.

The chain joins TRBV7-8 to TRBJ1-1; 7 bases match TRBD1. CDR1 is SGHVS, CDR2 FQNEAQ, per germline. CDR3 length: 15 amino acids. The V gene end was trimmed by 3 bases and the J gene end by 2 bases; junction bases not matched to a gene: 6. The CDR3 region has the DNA TGTGCCAGCAGCTTCTCGGGACAGCCAAACACTGAAGCTTTCTTT. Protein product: CASSFSGQPNTEAFF.

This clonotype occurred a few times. CDR3 region: CASSPIYAGYTEAFF. CDR3 in DNA: TGTGCCAGCAGCCCCATATACGCAGGGTATACTGAAGCTTTCTTT. The chain employs TRBV7-2 and TRBJ1-1; D perhaps matches TRBD1 (5 bases). CDR1 is SGHTA, CDR2 FQGNSA, per germline. Between the trimmed V and J ends, which lost 5 bases and 5 bases, there was a span of 18 bases. This CDR3 is built from 15 residues.

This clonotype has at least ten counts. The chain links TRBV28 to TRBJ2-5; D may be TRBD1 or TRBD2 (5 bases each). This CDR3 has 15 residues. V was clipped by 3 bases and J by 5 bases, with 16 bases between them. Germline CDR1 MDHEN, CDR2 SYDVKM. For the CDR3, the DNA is TGTGCCAGCAGTTTCCGAGGGGCTAAGGGGGAGACCCAGTACTTC. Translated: CASSFRGAKGETQYF.

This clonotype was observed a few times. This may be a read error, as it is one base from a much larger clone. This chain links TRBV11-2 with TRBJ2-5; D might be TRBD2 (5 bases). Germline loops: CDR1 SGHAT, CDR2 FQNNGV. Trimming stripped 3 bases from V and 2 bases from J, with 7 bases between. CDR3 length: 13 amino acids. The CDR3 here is CASSFRTQETQYF. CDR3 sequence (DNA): TGTGCCAGCAGCTTCAGGACTCAAGAGACCCAGTACTTC.

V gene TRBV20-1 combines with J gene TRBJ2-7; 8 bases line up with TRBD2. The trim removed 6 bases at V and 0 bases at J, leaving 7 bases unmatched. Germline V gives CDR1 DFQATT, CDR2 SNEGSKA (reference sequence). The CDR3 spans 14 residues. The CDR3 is CSAKAGAPSYEQYF. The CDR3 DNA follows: TGCAGTGCCAAAGCGGGGGCCCCCTCCTACGAGCAGTACTTC.

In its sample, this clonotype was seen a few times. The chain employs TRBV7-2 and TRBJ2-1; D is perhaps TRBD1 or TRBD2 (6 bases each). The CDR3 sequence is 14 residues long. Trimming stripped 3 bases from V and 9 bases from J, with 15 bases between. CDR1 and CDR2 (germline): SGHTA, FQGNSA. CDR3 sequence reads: CASSLGGSRGEQFF. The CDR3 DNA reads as TGTGCCAGCAGCTTGGGGGGCTCGAGGGGTGAGCAGTTCTTC.

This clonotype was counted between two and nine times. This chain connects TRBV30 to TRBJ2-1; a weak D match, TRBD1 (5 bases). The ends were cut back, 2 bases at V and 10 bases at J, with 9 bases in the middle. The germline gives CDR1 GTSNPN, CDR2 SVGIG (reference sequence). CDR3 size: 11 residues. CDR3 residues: CAWSRRGEQFF. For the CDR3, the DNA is TGTGCCTGGAGTAGAAGGGGAGAGCAGTTCTTC.

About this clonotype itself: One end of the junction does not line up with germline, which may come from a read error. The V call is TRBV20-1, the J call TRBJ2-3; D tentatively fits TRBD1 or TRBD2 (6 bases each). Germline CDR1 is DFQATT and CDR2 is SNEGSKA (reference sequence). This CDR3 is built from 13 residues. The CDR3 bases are TGTCTTATCCGGGGGCCCCACACAGATACGCAGTATTTT. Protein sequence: CLIRGPHTDTQYF.

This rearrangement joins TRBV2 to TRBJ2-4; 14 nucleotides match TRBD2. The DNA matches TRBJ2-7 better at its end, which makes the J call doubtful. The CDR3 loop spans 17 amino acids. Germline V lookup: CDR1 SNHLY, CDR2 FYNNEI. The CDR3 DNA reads TGTGCCAGCAGTGACCCCGGGACTAGCGGGGGAGCCTACGAGCAGTACTTC. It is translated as CASSDPGTSGGAYEQYF.

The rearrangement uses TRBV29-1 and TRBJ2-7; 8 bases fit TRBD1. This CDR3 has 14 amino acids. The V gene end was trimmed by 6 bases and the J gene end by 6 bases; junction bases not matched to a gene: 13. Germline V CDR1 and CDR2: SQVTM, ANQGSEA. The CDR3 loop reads CSVTGDRRSGEQYF. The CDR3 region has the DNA TGCAGCGTGACGGGGGACAGGAGGTCCGGCGAGCAGTACTTC.

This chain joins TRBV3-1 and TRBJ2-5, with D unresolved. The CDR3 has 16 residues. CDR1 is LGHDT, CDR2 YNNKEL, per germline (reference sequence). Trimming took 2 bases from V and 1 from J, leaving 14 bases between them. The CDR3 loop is CASSQLGTAAQETQYF. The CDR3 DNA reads TGTGCCAGCAGCCAATTAGGAACAGCAGCCCAAGAGACCCAGTACTTC.

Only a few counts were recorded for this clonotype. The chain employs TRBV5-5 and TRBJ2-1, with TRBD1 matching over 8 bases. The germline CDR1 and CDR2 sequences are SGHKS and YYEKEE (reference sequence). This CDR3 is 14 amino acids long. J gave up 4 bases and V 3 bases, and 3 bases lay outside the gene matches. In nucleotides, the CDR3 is TGTGCCAGCAGCTGGACAGGGCAGTACAATGAGCAGTTCTTC. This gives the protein CASSWTGQYNEQFF.

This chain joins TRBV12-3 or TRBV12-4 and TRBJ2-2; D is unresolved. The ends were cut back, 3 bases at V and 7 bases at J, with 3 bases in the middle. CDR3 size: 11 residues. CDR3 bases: TGTGCCAGCAGTTTCCACGGGGAGCTGTTTTTT. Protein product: CASSFHGELFF.

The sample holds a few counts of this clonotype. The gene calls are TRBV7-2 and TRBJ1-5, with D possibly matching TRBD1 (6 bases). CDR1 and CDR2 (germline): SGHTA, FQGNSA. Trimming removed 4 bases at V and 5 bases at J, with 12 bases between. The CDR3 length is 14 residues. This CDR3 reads CASSYRVLDQPQHF. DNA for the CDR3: TGTGCCAGCAGCTACAGGGTATTGGATCAGCCCCAGCATTTT.

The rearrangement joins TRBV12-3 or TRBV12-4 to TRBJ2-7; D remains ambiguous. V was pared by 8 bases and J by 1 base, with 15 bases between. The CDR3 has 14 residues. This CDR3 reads CASRPDRTSYEQYF. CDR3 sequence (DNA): TGTGCCAGCCGACCGGACCGAACATCCTACGAGCAGTACTTC.

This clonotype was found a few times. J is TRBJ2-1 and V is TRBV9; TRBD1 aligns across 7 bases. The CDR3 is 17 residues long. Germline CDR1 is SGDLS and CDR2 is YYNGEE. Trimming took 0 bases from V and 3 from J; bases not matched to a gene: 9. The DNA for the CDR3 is TGTGCCAGCAGCGTAGGGGATGGGACAGCCTTCTACAATGAGCAGTTCTTC. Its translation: CASSVGDGTAFYNEQFF.

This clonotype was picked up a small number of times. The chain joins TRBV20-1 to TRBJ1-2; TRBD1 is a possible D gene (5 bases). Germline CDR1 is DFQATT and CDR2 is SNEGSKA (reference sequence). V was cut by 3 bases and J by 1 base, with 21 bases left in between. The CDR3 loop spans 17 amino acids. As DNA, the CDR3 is TGCAGTGCTAGTTCCGGGGACGCCGACGTCGATAACTATGGCTACACCTTC. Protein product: CSASSGDADVDNYGYTF.

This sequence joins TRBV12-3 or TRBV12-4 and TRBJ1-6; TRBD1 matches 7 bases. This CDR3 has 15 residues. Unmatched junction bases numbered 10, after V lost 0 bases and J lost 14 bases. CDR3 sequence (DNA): TGTGCCAGCAGTTTAGCAGGGGAGGGGGCGCAGGCCCTCCACTTT. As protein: CASSLAGEGAQALHF.

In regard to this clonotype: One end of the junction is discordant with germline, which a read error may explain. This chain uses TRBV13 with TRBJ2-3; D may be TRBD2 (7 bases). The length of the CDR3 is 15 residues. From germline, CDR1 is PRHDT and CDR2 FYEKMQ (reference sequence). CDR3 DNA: TGTGCCAGCGGCTTTCCCGGGGGGCGCACAGATACGCAGTATTTT. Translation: CASGFPGGRTDTQYF.

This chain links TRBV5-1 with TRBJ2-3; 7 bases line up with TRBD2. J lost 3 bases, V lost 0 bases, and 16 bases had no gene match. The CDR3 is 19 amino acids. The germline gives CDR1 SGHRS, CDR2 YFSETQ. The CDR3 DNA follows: TGCGCCAGCAGCTTGGTCGCTGCGGGGGACCTAAGAAGGACAGATACGCAGTATTTT. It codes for CASSLVAAGDLRRTDTQYF.